Presented here are 31 T cell receptor beta chains from one specimen sequenced in a study of identical twins. TCRdb ran MiXCR on the 5' RACE reads and lists one entry per CDR3 protein. The repertoire holds under 900,000 distinct CDR3 sequences, 18% seen once, with around 12% in the top ten. This sample was shared with a second study, whose subject was T cells expressing NK-cell markers.

Specimen: PBMCs. Every receptor here comes from a woman younger than 30 in good health.

The CDR3: CSASPGQGTDTQYF. The CDR3 region has the DNA TGCAGTGCTAGTCCGGGACAGGGCACAGATACGCAGTATTTT. The chain carries TRBV20-1 and TRBJ2-3; 8 positions match TRBD1. After removal of 3 bases from V and 1 base from J, the junction contained 3 bases not matched to a gene. The CDR3 has 14 amino acids. Germline-derived CDR1 and CDR2 are DFQATT and SNEGSKA (reference sequence).

The chain has TRBV20-1 and TRBJ1-3; D is possibly TRBD1 (5 bases). CDR1 is DFQATT, CDR2 SNEGSKA, per germline (reference sequence). The CDR3 is 13 residues long. V dropped 3 bases and J dropped 2 bases, with 8 bases sitting between them. The CDR3 is CSASKGPGNTIYF. CDR3 nucleotides: TGCAGTGCTAGCAAGGGACCTGGAAACACCATATATTTT.

This clonotype was seen a handful of times. The junction differs from germline at one of its ends, possibly a read error. The genes are TRBV6-2 or TRBV6-3 and TRBJ2-1, with D perhaps TRBD2 (6 bases). Per germline, CDR1 MNHEY and CDR2 SVGEGT. This CDR3 is 13 amino acids long. CDR3 sequence reads: CASSAIPGTPQAF. Written as DNA, the CDR3 is TGTGCCAGCAGTGCCATTCCCGGGACTCCCCAAGCCTTC.

In this sample, this clonotype turned up a few times. The rearrangement uses TRBV12-3 or TRBV12-4 and TRBJ1-1; D perhaps matches TRBD1 (5 bases). V shed 2 bases and J shed 0 bases, with 10 bases lying between them. This CDR3 is 15 amino acids long. CDR3 sequence (DNA): TGTGCCAGCAGTTTAAGGGCAGGGATGAACACTGAAGCTTTCTTT. Translating gives CASSLRAGMNTEAFF.

The chain uses TRBV5-1 and TRBJ2-2; D gene ambiguous. Germline V CDR1 and CDR2: SGHRS, YFSETQ. This CDR3 contains 14 residues. V lost 1 base to trimming and J lost 4 bases, with 8 bases between them. CDR3 amino acids: CASSLYERTGELFF. CDR3 nucleotide sequence: TGCGCCAGCAGCTTGTACGAACGCACCGGGGAGCTGTTTTTT.

This clonotype was found many times. The J gene is TRBJ2-3, the V gene TRBV29-1; D is perhaps TRBD1 (6 bases). This CDR3 is 12 amino acids long. V was pared by 2 bases and J by 6 bases, with 9 bases between. Germline CDR1 and CDR2: SQVTM and ANQGSEA. The CDR3 sequence is CSVEMGADTQYF. CDR3 bases: TGCAGCGTTGAAATGGGGGCTGATACGCAGTATTTT.

This rearrangement joins TRBV7-9 to TRBJ2-1, with no clear D. Germline V gene lookup returns CDR1 SEHNR and CDR2 FQNEAQ (reference sequence). The ends were cut back, 2 bases at V and 9 bases at J, with 5 bases in the middle. This CDR3 spans 11 amino acids. The DNA for the CDR3 is TGTGCCAGCAGCTTAATCCCTGAGCAGTTCTTC. This sequence encodes CASSLIPEQFF.

Here the CDR3 DNA reads TGTGCCAGCAGTTGGGCCACTTACGAGCAGTACTTC. Protein product: CASSWATYEQYF. The J gene is TRBJ2-7, the V gene TRBV12-3 or TRBV12-4; D uncertain. The CDR3 runs to 12 residues. V lost 4 bases and J 4 bases, leaving 8 bases between the germline ends.

V is TRBV5-1 and J is TRBJ2-7, with 7 bases that match TRBD2. Looked up from germline, CDR1 is SGHRS and CDR2 is YFSETQ. The CDR3 runs to 14 residues. The V segment lost 6 bases and the J segment 2 bases; nucleotides outside the gene matches: 8. DNA for the CDR3: TGCGCCAGCACTGGAACTAGCGCGACCTACGAGCAGTACTTC. It specifies CASTGTSATYEQYF. The full variable domain, completed using reference TRBV5-1 and TRBJ2-7, is KAGVTQTPRYLIKTRGQQVTLSCSPISGHRSVSWYQQTPGQGLQFLFEYFSETQRNKGNFPGRFSGRQFSNSRSEMNVSTLELGDSALYLCASTGTSATYEQYFGPGTRLTVT.

The chain joins TRBV30 to TRBJ2-1; D unclear. This CDR3 contains 11 residues. V lost 3 bases and J 7 bases, leaving 7 bases between the germline ends. The germline V gene has CDR1 GTSNPN and CDR2 SVGIG (reference sequence). CDR3 amino acids: CAWRQVNEQFF. The CDR3 DNA reads TGTGCCTGGAGACAAGTAAATGAGCAGTTCTTC.

This clonotype was recorded many times. This chain uses TRBV12-3 or TRBV12-4 with TRBJ2-1; a possible D gene is TRBD2 (6 bases). V shed 9 bases and J shed 2 bases, with 14 bases lying between them. The CDR3 is 14 amino acids. CDR3 amino acids: CASLPGLTYNEQFF. The CDR3 coding sequence is TGTGCCAGTTTACCGGGACTCACCTACAATGAGCAGTTCTTC.

This clonotype has a count of ten or more. The chain employs TRBV20-1 and TRBJ2-5; D possibly corresponds to TRBD2 (5 bases). The CDR3 loop spans 11 amino acids. V lost 1 base, J lost 5 bases, and 5 bases lay in between. Looked up from germline, CDR1 is DFQATT and CDR2 is SNEGSKA (reference sequence). The CDR3, as DNA: TGCAGTGCTAGAGCGGGGGAGACCCAGTACTTC. Amino acid sequence: CSARAGETQYF.

This clonotype has a handful of counts. V usage is TRBV19 and J usage is TRBJ2-7; perhaps TRBD2 as D (6 bases). The CDR3 totals 14 residues. The V end was cut by 3 bases, the J end by 5 bases, with 14 bases between. Germline V gives CDR1 LNHDA, CDR2 SQIVND (reference sequence). CDR3 coding DNA: TGTGCCAGTAGTATCGGAGGGTTTTACGACGAGCAGTACTTC. This sequence encodes CASSIGGFYDEQYF. The full variable domain, its missing parts supplied by reference TRBV19 and TRBJ2-7, is DGGITQSPKYLFRKEGQNVTLSCEQNLNHDAMYWYRQDPGQGLRLIYYSQIVNDFQKGDIAEGYSVSREKKESFPLTVTSAQKNPTAFYLCASSIGGFYDEQYFGPGTRLTVT.

This chain links TRBV18 with TRBJ2-1, with 7 bases matching TRBD1. CDR1 and CDR2 from the germline V gene are KGHSH and LQKENI. The CDR3 is 15 residues long. Trimming took 4 bases from V and 3 from J; bases not matched to a gene: 6. For the CDR3, the DNA is TGTGCCAGCTCACTGCAGGGACAGAGCTACAATGAGCAGTTCTTC. This sequence encodes CASSLQGQSYNEQFF.

V gene TRBV10-2 combines with J gene TRBJ2-3; maybe TRBD2 (6 bases). Germline CDR1 WSHSY, CDR2 SAAADI. The CDR3 loop spans 15 amino acids. Trimming left V 4 bases short and J 4 bases short, with 15 bases between. CDR3 sequence: CASSAPGRGADTQYF. The DNA of the CDR3 is TGCGCCAGCAGTGCACCAGGCCGCGGGGCAGATACGCAGTATTTT.

This clonotype was seen a handful of times. This chain uses TRBV30 with TRBJ2-7; 10 nucleotides align to TRBD2. The germline CDR1 and CDR2 sequences are GTSNPN and SVGIG (reference sequence). J was trimmed by 7 bases and V by 0 bases; bases with no gene match: 9. CDR3 size: 15 residues. The CDR3 coding sequence is TGTGCCTGGAGTGTACGCCCAGCGGGAGGGGGGGAGCAGTACTTC. It codes for CAWSVRPAGGGEQYF.

This clonotype was observed a few times. The chain uses TRBV5-6 and TRBJ1-1; D gene ambiguous. Germline lookup yields CDR1 SGHDT and CDR2 YYEEEE. V dropped 5 bases and J dropped 3 bases, with 11 bases sitting between them. CDR3 length: 13 amino acids. CDR3 sequence: CASSGRSDTEAFF. DNA of the CDR3: TGTGCCAGCAGTGGACGGAGTGACACTGAAGCTTTCTTT.

The chain combines TRBV28 with TRBJ2-3; D unresolved. CDR1 is MDHEN, CDR2 SYDVKM, per germline. The germline V and J ends were trimmed by 2 bases and 14 bases, with 11 bases remaining between them. The CDR3 sequence is 11 residues long. CDR3 sequence reads: CASSLTHLRYF. In nucleotides, the CDR3 is TGTGCCAGCAGTTTAACCCACCTTCGGTATTTT. Supplemented by reference TRBV28 and TRBJ2-3, the full variable domain reads DVKVTQSSRYLVKRTGEKVFLECVQDMDHENMFWYRQDPGLGLRLIYFSYDVKMKEKGDIPEGYSVSREKKERFSLILESASTNQTSMYLCASSLTHLRYFGPGTRLTVL.

There are a few counts of this clonotype. The chain has TRBV20-1 and TRBJ1-1; D might be TRBD1 (6 bases). Trimming shortened V by 5 bases and J by 0 bases, and 13 bases separated the two germline ends. The CDR3 totals 14 residues. Germline V gene data show CDR1 as DFQATT and CDR2 as SNEGSKA (reference sequence). CDR3 region: CSAAPGHMNTEAFF. The DNA for the CDR3 is TGCAGTGCTGCTCCGGGACATATGAACACTGAAGCTTTCTTT.

There are many counts of this clonotype. The chain couples TRBV2 to TRBJ2-1; tentative D call: TRBD1 (6 bases). Germline CDR1 is SNHLY and CDR2 is FYNNEI. Deletions cut 5 bases from V and 12 bases from J, with 17 bases between. CDR3 length equals 13 residues. For the CDR3, the DNA is TGTGCCAGCAGTCAGGACAGCCTTCGGGTGCAGTTCTTC. This encodes CASSQDSLRVQFF.

This clonotype was counted at least ten times. The V and J genes are TRBV29-1 and TRBJ2-7; TRBD1 is a possible D gene (5 bases). With 5 bases removed from V and 3 bases from J, the gap between germline ends came to 8 bases. The CDR3 totals 11 residues. Per the germline V gene, CDR1 is SQVTM and CDR2 is ANQGSEA. The CDR3 nucleotides are TGCAGCGTTCAGCAGGGCTACGAGCAGTACTTC. The encoded protein is CSVQQGYEQYF.

This clonotype was seen more than once but under ten times. The chain uses TRBV7-2 and TRBJ2-5; D unresolved. Germline CDR1 reads SGHTA; CDR2 reads FQGNSA. V was trimmed by 7 bases and J by 9 bases, leaving 15 bases between them. This CDR3 is 12 amino acids long. As DNA, the CDR3 is TGTGCCAGCACCGACCCAGTGAGAGCCCAGTACTTC. It translates to CASTDPVRAQYF.

The genes are TRBV12-3 or TRBV12-4 and TRBJ1-1, with TRBD1 identical over 7 bases. V was clipped by 7 bases and J by 0 bases; unmatched bases: 11. This CDR3 comprises 16 residues. The CDR3 here is CASTTGGGGMNTEAFF. The CDR3 DNA follows: TGTGCCAGCACTACCGGAGGGGGCGGAATGAACACTGAAGCTTTCTTT.

This clonotype was seen at least ten times. This rearrangement joins TRBV12-3 or TRBV12-4 to TRBJ1-5; D is ambiguous. This CDR3 contains 14 residues. V was cut by 3 bases and J by 7 bases, with 13 bases left in between. CDR3 protein: CASSFGQVIQPQHF. The DNA for the CDR3 is TGTGCCAGCAGTTTCGGTCAGGTGATACAGCCCCAGCATTTT.

This clonotype was recorded many times. V is TRBV20-1 and J is TRBJ2-1; 9 nucleotides align to TRBD2. Germline CDR1 is DFQATT and CDR2 is SNEGSKA (reference sequence). With 4 bases clipped from V and 9 bases from J, the junction kept 19 bases outside the gene matches. CDR3 length: 17 residues. CDR3: CSAKNSRGGASDVEQFF. CDR3 bases: TGCAGTGCTAAAAATTCGCGGGGGGGGGCATCCGACGTTGAGCAGTTCTTC.

This clonotype has more than one count but fewer than ten. The gene calls are TRBV29-1 and TRBJ2-1; possible D gene TRBD2, 6 bases. The germline V gene has CDR1 SQVTM and CDR2 ANQGSEA. The CDR3 consists of 12 residues. V was shortened by 7 bases and J by 7 bases, with 14 bases between the two germline ends. CDR3 coding DNA: TGCAGCGCGGGGGAGGTCGGTAATGAGCAGTTCTTC. Its translation is CSAGEVGNEQFF.

The chain joins TRBV11-2 to TRBJ2-2, with TRBD2 matching over 9 bases. CDR3 size: 17 residues. Losses at the gene ends were 2 bases for V and 3 bases for J; bases not matched to a gene: 7. Germline V gives CDR1 SGHAT, CDR2 FQNNGV. CDR3 loop: CASSLIGSGRYTGELFF. For the CDR3, the DNA is TGTGCCAGCAGCTTAATCGGTAGCGGGAGATACACCGGGGAGCTGTTTTTT. Based on the CDR3 plus reference TRBV11-2 and TRBJ2-2, the full variable domain is EAGVAQSPRYKIIEKRQSVAFWCNPISGHATLYWYQQILGQGPKLLIQFQNNGVVDDSQLPKDRFSAERLKGVDSTLKIQPAKLEDSAVYLCASSLIGSGRYTGELFFGEGSRLTVL.

The CDR3 reads CASSYSGLAGGNEQYF. The CDR3 nucleotides are TGTGCCAGCAGTTACTCAGGACTAGCGGGAGGAAATGAGCAGTACTTC. This rearrangement joins TRBV6-5 to TRBJ2-1; 14 nucleotides agree with TRBD2. The J call is doubtful: the DNA matches TRBJ2-7 better. Germline CDR1 is MNHEY and CDR2 is SVGAGI. CDR3 length equals 16 residues.

The V gene is TRBV21-1, the J gene TRBJ2-2; whether TRBD1, the table's D call, matches the DNA was not checked. TRBV21-1 is described as a pseudogene. The CDR3 is 17 residues long. CDR3 nucleotides: TGTGCCAGCAGCTCTGAGGGGACAGGACCGAACACCGGGGAGCTGTTTTTT. Translation: CASSSEGTGPNTGELFF.

This clonotype has at least ten counts. V and J are TRBV18 and TRBJ2-7; no clear D. The V gene's germline CDR1 is KGHSH and CDR2 LQKENI. The CDR3 spans 14 residues. Trimming pared 6 bases from V and 0 bases from J, leaving 12 bases between. The CDR3 DNA follows: TGTGCCAGCTCCGAGGTCCCACTCTCCTACGAGCAGTACTTC. It yields the protein CASSEVPLSYEQYF.

In its sample, this clonotype was seen a few times. The genes are TRBV20-1 and TRBJ2-1; possibly TRBD1 for D (6 bases). V was shortened by 0 bases and J by 12 bases, with 9 bases between the two germline ends. The CDR3 covers 11 residues. From germline, CDR1 is DFQATT and CDR2 SNEGSKA (reference sequence). This chain's CDR3 is CSARDLGGQFF. The DNA of the CDR3 is TGCAGTGCTAGAGACCTAGGGGGGCAGTTCTTC.